The 27 T cell receptor beta chains below were found in one sample sequenced in a study of beta chain features in type 1 diabetes. The study's findings and limits: When Type 1 diabetes patients were examined, their TCRB CDR3s proved moderately but significantly shorter in all four CD4+ subsets.

The study reverse transcribed the entire isolated RNA, so it sequenced expressed TCRB transcripts. This table comes from immunoSEQ multiplex PCR, and its TCRdb copy is limited to in-frame clones, with some not included. This sample has more than 300,000 clones, with approximately 9.7% found just once. Their recognized antigens are unknown. The sequencing input was central memory CD4+ T cells from blood. The receptor source for this set is a man under 40 with type 1 diabetes.

This clone was detected only a few times. V and J are TRBV30 and TRBJ1-4; no reliable D call. Per the germline V gene, CDR1 is GTSNPN and CDR2 is SVGIG (reference sequence). The CDR3 is 12 amino acids. Trimming cost V 5 bases and J 7 bases, with 11 bases left between them. The CDR3 DNA reads TGTGCCTGGGCCGGGCCAGGTGAAAAACTGTTTTTT. This sequence encodes CAWAGPGEKLFF.

This clone was seen at least ten times. The V and J genes are TRBV14 and TRBJ2-7; D remains unclear. V lost 0 bases and J 8 bases, leaving 8 bases between the germline ends. This CDR3 spans 12 amino acids. Germline values: CDR1 SGHDN, CDR2 FVKESK. The CDR3 sequence: CASSQDRRQQYF. DNA of the CDR3: TGTGCCAGCAGCCAAGATCGGAGACAGCAGTACTTC.

The V call is TRBV6-1, the J call TRBJ1-2; D is uncertain. V lost 6 bases to trimming and J lost 5 bases, with 10 bases between them. The CDR3 sequence is 12 residues long. Per the germline V gene, CDR1 is MNHNS and CDR2 is SASEGT. The DNA for the CDR3 is TGTGCCAGCAGACACAGACCTTATGGCTACACCTTC. Translated, it gives CASRHRPYGYTF.

The chain has TRBV15 and TRBJ2-5; 9 positions match TRBD1. The germline V gene encodes CDR1 LNHNV and CDR2 YYDKDF (reference sequence). V trimming: 1 base; J trimming: 2 bases; junction bases outside the gene matches: 5. This CDR3 has 16 residues. The CDR3 spells CATSRGGGQGQETQYF. CDR3 DNA sequence: TGTGCCACCAGCAGAGGTGGAGGACAGGGGCAAGAGACCCAGTACTTC.

This chain joins TRBV11-2 and TRBJ2-7; 10 nucleotides match TRBD1. Germline V gives CDR1 SGHAT, CDR2 FQNNGV. The CDR3 extends over 14 amino acids. The junction had 7 bases not matched to a gene; V was cut back by 5 bases and J by 6 bases. In DNA, the CDR3 is TGTGCCAGCAGCCCGAACGGACAGGGGGGCGAGCAGTACTTC. Translation: CASSPNGQGGEQYF.

The sample holds a few counts of this clone. The V and J genes are TRBV20-1 and TRBJ2-1; D remains ambiguous. The length of the CDR3 is 11 residues. Germline V CDR1 and CDR2: DFQATT, SNEGSKA (reference sequence). Trimming removed 3 bases at V and 10 bases at J, with 10 bases between. The CDR3 coding sequence is TGCAGTGCTAGGGTACGCGGCGAGCAGTTCTTC. Translated, it gives CSARVRGEQFF.

J is TRBJ1-2 and V is TRBV5-6; D is perhaps TRBD1 (5 bases). V was pared by 4 bases and J by 8 bases, with 21 bases between. CDR3 size: 15 residues. Germline V gives CDR1 SGHDT, CDR2 YYEEEE. The CDR3 DNA reads as TGTGCCAGCAGCGGAGCGACAGAAGGAATATGGGGCTACACCTTC. Translation gives CASSGATEGIWGYTF.

This clone was observed many times. The V and J genes are TRBV28 and TRBJ2-7, with unresolved D. The CDR3 extends over 14 amino acids. Trimming cost V 7 bases and J 0 bases, with 13 bases left between them. CDR1 is MDHEN and CDR2 is SYDVKM in the germline V gene. The CDR3 is CASIQWGNSYEQYF. DNA for the CDR3: TGTGCCAGCATTCAATGGGGTAACTCCTACGAGCAGTACTTC.

This sequence joins TRBV28 and TRBJ1-2, with D possibly being TRBD1 (5 bases). The V end was cut by 5 bases, the J end by 7 bases, with 11 bases between. CDR1 MDHEN and CDR2 SYDVKM come from the germline V gene. This CDR3 region has 12 residues. CDR3 bases: TGTGCCAGCAGTCTCCAGGGTCCTGGCTACACCTTC. This gives the protein CASSLQGPGYTF.

V gene TRBV28 combines with J gene TRBJ1-2; TRBD1 agrees at 7 bases. After removal of 4 bases from V and 8 bases from J, the junction contained 4 bases not matched to a gene. Germline V gene sequence: CDR1 MDHEN, CDR2 SYDVKM. The CDR3 length is 12 residues. The CDR3 coding sequence is TGTGCCAGCAGTTCCGACAGGGACGGCTACACCTTC. It yields the protein CASSSDRDGYTF.

V and J are TRBV7-9 and TRBJ2-1; weak D call: TRBD2 (6 bases). The V end was cut by 4 bases, the J end by 4 bases, with 14 bases between. CDR3 length: 15 amino acids. CDR1 and CDR2 from the germline V gene are SEHNR and FQNEAQ (reference sequence). CDR3 nucleotides: TGTGCCAGCAGCTCAAGCCTCGGACTATACAATGAGCAGTTCTTC. It translates to CASSSSLGLYNEQFF.

Points on this clone: Other nucleotide sequences in the sample specify the same CDR3. This chain uses TRBV10-3 with TRBJ2-3; no clear D. V lost 4 bases and J 0 bases, leaving 5 bases between the germline ends. Germline V CDR1 and CDR2: ENHRY, SYGVKD. CDR3 length: 13 amino acids. The chain's CDR3 is CAISGDSTDTQYF. The CDR3 DNA follows: TGTGCCATCAGTGGAGACAGCACAGATACGCAGTATTTT.

This clone was detected only a few times. This chain links TRBV5-1 with TRBJ1-5, with D possibly being TRBD1 (5 bases). The CDR3 sequence is 17 residues long. The V and J ends lost 0 bases and 4 bases respectively, with 17 bases between them. Germline V gives CDR1 SGHRS, CDR2 YFSETQ. CDR3 sequence: CASSLGVGASSNQPQHF. CDR3 nucleotides: TGCGCCAGCAGCTTGGGTGTAGGGGCCTCCTCGAATCAGCCCCAGCATTTT.

CDR3 amino acids: CASSRDLSLAGGRYEQYF. The CDR3 region has the DNA TGTGCCAGCAGCCGAGATCTTTCCCTAGCGGGGGGGCGGTACGAGCAGTACTTC. This rearrangement joins TRBV4-2 to TRBJ2-7; 12 nucleotides agree with TRBD2. J was trimmed by 4 bases and V by 4 bases; bases with no gene match: 14. CDR1 and CDR2 (germline): LGHNA, YNFKEQ. This CDR3 contains 18 residues.

This clone occurred many times. V gene TRBV7-2 combines with J gene TRBJ2-7, with 7 bases matching TRBD1. The CDR3 has 14 amino acids. Germline V CDR1 and CDR2: SGHTA, FQGNSA. J gave up 3 bases and V 5 bases, and 7 bases lay outside the gene matches. The CDR3 loop reads CASSPGTDSYEQYF. In DNA, the CDR3 is TGTGCCAGCAGCCCCGGGACAGATAGCTACGAGCAGTACTTC.

This chain joins TRBV10-1 and TRBJ2-2, with a possible D match to TRBD2 (6 bases). Trimming removed 8 bases at V and 4 bases at J, with 11 bases between. Germline CDR1 is WNHNN and CDR2 is SYGVQD (reference sequence). The CDR3 covers 13 residues. The CDR3 nucleotides read TGCGCCAGCTCTGGACTATCCACCGGGGAGCTGTTTTTT. This sequence encodes CASSGLSTGELFF.

The sample holds many counts of this clone. The rearrangement uses TRBV16 and TRBJ1-5, with D uncertain. CDR1 is KGHSY, CDR2 FQNENV, per germline. Trimming took 0 bases from V and 9 from J, leaving 12 bases between them. This CDR3 is built from 14 residues. CDR3 DNA: TGTGCCAGCAGCCAATCTTCGGGCCCTGGGCCCCAGCATTTT. Translated, it gives CASSQSSGPGPQHF.

DNA for the CDR3: TGCGCCAGCAGCCTAGGAGGATCGGTCTACAATGAGCAGTTCTTC. It encodes CASSLGGSVYNEQFF. The chain is built from TRBV4-3 and TRBJ2-1; D is perhaps TRBD2 (5 bases). Germline V gene data show CDR1 as LGHNA and CDR2 as YSLEER. CDR3 size: 15 residues. With 4 bases removed from V and 3 bases from J, the gap between germline ends came to 13 bases.

This clone was observed a handful of times. The gene calls are TRBV5-1 and TRBJ1-2; D might be TRBD1 (6 bases). V shed 0 bases and J shed 6 bases, with 12 bases lying between them. This CDR3 has 14 residues. In germline, CDR1 is SGHRS, CDR2 YFSETQ. This CDR3 reads CASSLAQGMNGYTF. For the CDR3, the DNA is TGCGCCAGCAGCTTGGCACAGGGTATGAATGGCTACACCTTC. Using reference TRBV5-1 and TRBJ1-2 for the parts outside the CDR3, the full variable domain is KAGVTQTPRYLIKTRGQQVTLSCSPISGHRSVSWYQQTPGQGLQFLFEYFSETQRNKGNFPGRFSGRQFSNSRSEMNVSTLELGDSALYLCASSLAQGMNGYTFGSGTRLTVV.

This rearrangement joins TRBV7-9 to TRBJ2-3, with no clear D. Per germline, CDR1 SEHNR and CDR2 FQNEAQ (reference sequence). The CDR3 loop spans 15 amino acids. The V end was cut by 3 bases, the J end by 3 bases, with 13 bases between. The CDR3: CASSFWGTFTDTQYF. DNA of the CDR3: TGTGCCAGCAGCTTCTGGGGAACGTTTACAGATACGCAGTATTTT.

The chain employs TRBV4-3 and TRBJ2-7; D call uncertain. Germline V lookup: CDR1 LGHNA, CDR2 YSLEER. V dropped 0 bases and J dropped 6 bases, with 15 bases sitting between them. The CDR3 loop spans 15 amino acids. The CDR3, as DNA: TGCGCCAGCAGCCAAGATCCCTCCAGAACTGGCGAGCAGTACTTC. It specifies CASSQDPSRTGEQYF.

This clone was recorded a few times. The chain carries TRBV28 and TRBJ1-2, with D perhaps TRBD1 (6 bases). This CDR3 region has 12 residues. Germline-derived CDR1 and CDR2 are MDHEN and SYDVKM. Trimming stripped 10 bases from V and 8 bases from J, with 17 bases between. For the CDR3, the DNA is TGTGCCACCTCCAGAACAGGGCTCGGCTACACCTTC. Translation gives CATSRTGLGYTF.

The chain recombines TRBV5-4 with TRBJ2-7; 8 bases align to TRBD2. Trimming removed 3 bases from V and 6 bases from J; junction bases left unmatched: 2. Per germline, CDR1 SGHNT and CDR2 YYREEE (reference sequence). CDR3 length: 12 residues. CDR3 in amino acids: CASSSGRGEQYF. The CDR3 DNA reads as TGTGCCAGCAGCTCCGGGAGGGGCGAGCAGTACTTC.

There are a few counts of this clone. The chain links TRBV6-5 to TRBJ1-1; 10 bases match TRBD1. V lost 2 bases and J lost 0; bases outside the gene matches: 3. CDR3 length: 16 amino acids. Germline V gene lookup returns CDR1 MNHEY and CDR2 SVGAGI. The DNA of the CDR3 is TGTGCCAGCAGTTACATGACAGGGGGCCTGAACACTGAAGCTTTCTTT. Translation: CASSYMTGGLNTEAFF.

The sample holds a few counts of this clone. This chain uses TRBV19 with TRBJ1-1, with TRBD1 as a possible D gene (5 bases). The V and J ends lost 2 bases and 1 base respectively, with 17 bases between them. The CDR3 loop spans 17 amino acids. The germline gives CDR1 LNHDA, CDR2 SQIVND (reference sequence). This CDR3 reads CASSIWGRGTRNTEAFF. CDR3 in DNA: TGTGCCAGTAGTATATGGGGCAGAGGGACCCGGAACACTGAAGCTTTCTTT.

The chain is built from TRBV7-2 and TRBJ2-5; 7 nucleotides line up with TRBD2. J was trimmed by 7 bases and V by 5 bases; bases with no gene match: 13. This CDR3 is 15 amino acids long. From germline, CDR1 is SGHTA and CDR2 FQGNSA. The CDR3 is CASSGPGLAVGTQYF. CDR3 DNA: TGTGCCAGCAGCGGGCCGGGGCTAGCGGTGGGGACCCAGTACTTC.

This clone has just a few counts. In DNA form, the CDR3 reads TGTGCCAGCAGTCCCAGGACAGGGACAGATACGCAGTATTTT. Translation: CASSPRTGTDTQYF. V gene TRBV2 combines with J gene TRBJ2-3; 8 positions match TRBD1. The V gene end was trimmed by 5 bases and the J gene end by 3 bases; junction bases not matched to a gene: 4. The CDR3 sequence is 14 residues long. From germline, CDR1 is SNHLY and CDR2 FYNNEI.